The 20 T cell receptor beta chains listed next were all sequenced from one sample in a study of OX40 agonist ivuxolimab in advanced cancers. Here immunoSEQ multiplex PCR was the method, and the copy in TCRdb shows in-frame clones only, minus some. The sample gives 55,000 to 80,000 clones, about 81% of which show up once; 1% is in the top ten. The sample in question was CD4+ or CD8+ T cells sorted from blood, obtained in a trial of the OX40 agonist ivuxolimab. The receptor source for this set is an adult with an advanced solid tumor such as melanoma, head and neck, liver or kidney cancer.

The chain joins TRBV6-1 to TRBJ2-1; unclear D gene. CDR1 and CDR2 (germline): MNHNS, SASEGT. V gave up 4 bases and J gave up 0 bases, with 4 bases separating them. The length of the CDR3 is 13 residues. This CDR3 is CASSGFSYNEQFF. Written as DNA, the CDR3 is TGTGCCAGCAGTGGATTCTCCTACAATGAGCAGTTCTTC.

V gene TRBV30 combines with J gene TRBJ1-3; D is unresolved. Trimming removed 0 bases from V and 0 bases from J, with 3 bases in between. The V gene's germline CDR1 is GTSNPN and CDR2 SVGIG (reference sequence). This CDR3 region has 13 residues. In nucleotides, the CDR3 is TGTGCCTGGAGTGTAAGCTCTGGAAACACCATATATTTT. Amino acids: CAWSVSSGNTIYF.

The genes are TRBV7-2 and TRBJ2-3; a possible D gene is TRBD1 (7 bases). CDR3 size: 15 residues. CDR1 is SGHTA and CDR2 is FQGNSA in the germline V gene. V lost 5 bases, J lost 7 bases, and 19 bases lay in between. CDR3 in DNA: TGTGCCAGCAGCCCAGGGGGGCAGGGGTCATATACGCAGTATTTT. This translates into CASSPGGQGSYTQYF.

The chain has TRBV4-2 and TRBJ1-3; a possible D gene is TRBD1 (5 bases). CDR3 length: 16 amino acids. V lost 0 bases and J 0 bases, leaving 9 bases between the germline ends. The germline CDR1 and CDR2 sequences are LGHNA and YNFKEQ. The CDR3 DNA reads as TGTGCCAGCAGCCAAGACCCAGGGCGCTCTGGAAACACCATATATTTT. This translates into CASSQDPGRSGNTIYF.

The chain carries TRBV29-1 and TRBJ1-2; weak D call: TRBD1 (6 bases). The V gene's germline CDR1 is SQVTM and CDR2 ANQGSEA. V was cut by 6 bases and J by 7 bases, with 12 bases left in between. The CDR3 sequence is 11 residues long. The CDR3 region has the DNA TGCAGCGTGAGGGGGGCCGGTGGCTACACCTTC. It translates to CSVRGAGGYTF.

The chain combines TRBV5-6 with TRBJ2-5; D call uncertain. The CDR3 totals 14 residues. Germline CDR1 reads SGHDT; CDR2 reads YYEEEE. Trimming pared 4 bases from V and 5 bases from J, leaving 15 bases between. CDR3 residues: CASSPRPSGETQYF. The CDR3 DNA follows: TGTGCCAGCAGCCCTAGACCCTCCGGGGAGACCCAGTACTTC.

This clone was detected only once. V usage is TRBV6-1 and J usage is TRBJ2-7, with D unclear. The CDR3 is 12 residues long. The germline CDR1 and CDR2 sequences are MNHNS and SASEGT. Trimming stripped 3 bases from V and 7 bases from J, with 10 bases between. The CDR3 region is CASSDQAPEQYF. The CDR3 nucleotides are TGTGCCAGCAGTGATCAGGCCCCTGAGCAGTACTTC.

This chain connects TRBV5-1 to TRBJ2-1; 10 positions agree with TRBD1. Germline CDR1 and CDR2: SGHRS and YFSETQ. There are 15 residues in the CDR3. Trimming took 2 bases from V and 2 from J; bases not matched to a gene: 1. CDR3 protein: CASSFGQGAYNEQFF. In DNA form, the CDR3 reads TGCGCCAGCAGCTTCGGACAGGGGGCCTACAATGAGCAGTTCTTC.

In this sample, this clone turned up a few times. The chain joins TRBV6-1 to TRBJ1-2; tentative D call: TRBD1 (6 bases). With 11 bases removed from V and 3 bases from J, the gap between germline ends came to 10 bases. This CDR3 region has 11 residues. Looked up from germline, CDR1 is MNHNS and CDR2 is SASEGT. The CDR3 nucleotides read TGTGCCGCGGGGGCAGACTATGGCTACACCTTC. This gives the protein CAAGADYGYTF.

The rearrangement joins TRBV18 to TRBJ2-7, with a weak D call TRBD2 (6 bases). CDR3 size: 16 residues. Germline CDR1 KGHSH, CDR2 LQKENI. With 2 bases removed from V and 2 bases from J, the gap between germline ends came to 16 bases. This CDR3 is CASSPGGAGRAYEQYF. In DNA, the CDR3 is TGTGCCAGCTCACCAGGAGGGGCAGGGAGAGCCTACGAGCAGTACTTC.

The chain employs TRBV9 and TRBJ1-3; 8 bases align to TRBD1. V was clipped by 0 bases and J by 0 bases; unmatched bases: 8. Looked up from germline, CDR1 is SGDLS and CDR2 is YYNGEE. The CDR3 has 18 residues. CDR3 loop: CASSVASGQGLSGNTIYF. DNA for the CDR3: TGTGCCAGCAGCGTAGCCAGCGGACAGGGACTCTCTGGAAACACCATATATTTT.

This clone was seen only once. The chain recombines TRBV27 with TRBJ1-2; 8 bases match TRBD1. V trimming: 2 bases; J trimming: 7 bases; junction bases outside the gene matches: 12. CDR1 is MNHEY, CDR2 SMNVEV, per germline (reference sequence). The CDR3 runs to 16 residues. CDR3 coding DNA: TGTGCCAGCAGTTTACGGGCCGGTGGACAGGGTGGTGGCTACACCTTC. It yields the protein CASSLRAGGQGGGYTF.

The V call is TRBV10-2, the J call TRBJ1-3; the D gene is possibly TRBD1 (5 bases). This CDR3 comprises 14 residues. Trimming removed 5 bases at V and 3 bases at J, with 11 bases between. The germline V gene has CDR1 WSHSY and CDR2 SAAADI. CDR3 amino acids: CASSPGLGGNTIYF. CDR3 DNA sequence: TGCGCCAGCAGTCCGGGACTAGGTGGAAACACCATATATTTT.

The chain recombines TRBV11-3 with TRBJ1-2, with 7 bases fitting TRBD1. The germline gives CDR1 SGHNT, CDR2 YENEEA. Unmatched junction bases numbered 11, after V lost 5 bases and J lost 2 bases. CDR3 length: 16 amino acids. This chain's CDR3 is CASSETQGVGNYGYTF. CDR3 coding DNA: TGTGCCAGCAGCGAAACCCAGGGGGTGGGAAACTATGGCTACACCTTC.

The chain links TRBV29-1 to TRBJ1-5, with 8 bases fitting TRBD1. Per germline, CDR1 SQVTM and CDR2 ANQGSEA. The ends lost 4 bases at V and 3 bases at J; junction bases unmatched: 2. This CDR3 has 13 residues. The CDR3 coding sequence is TGCAGCGTTGGACAGGGGAACAATCAGCCCCAGCATTTT. Residues: CSVGQGNNQPQHF.

The chain combines TRBV6-1 with TRBJ1-4; unclear D gene. The ends were cut back, 6 bases at V and 7 bases at J, with 15 bases in the middle. Per germline, CDR1 MNHNS and CDR2 SASEGT. The CDR3 has 14 residues. DNA of the CDR3: TGTGCCAGCAGCGTCGACAAGTGGGTTGAAAAACTGTTTTTT. Translation gives CASSVDKWVEKLFF.

A few counts support this clone. The chain couples TRBV19 to TRBJ1-2; TRBD1 aligns across 9 bases. V was clipped by 4 bases and J by 6 bases; unmatched bases: 12. CDR1 and CDR2 (germline): LNHDA, SQIVND (reference sequence). The length of the CDR3 is 16 residues. This CDR3 reads CASSKEGTGRFNGYTF. The CDR3 nucleotides are TGTGCCAGTAGTAAGGAAGGGACAGGGAGGTTTAATGGCTACACCTTC.

The genes are TRBV7-2 and TRBJ1-3; no reliable D call. This CDR3 is 14 amino acids long. Per the germline V gene, CDR1 is SGHTA and CDR2 is FQGNSA. The ends were cut back, 8 bases at V and 4 bases at J, with 15 bases in the middle. The CDR3 coding sequence is TGTGCCAGCGCAGCCGGTGGTGGGGGAAACACCATATATTTT. Translating gives CASAAGGGGNTIYF.

This clone appeared a few times. J is TRBJ2-7 and V is TRBV19, with D maybe TRBD1 (6 bases). CDR1 is LNHDA, CDR2 SQIVND, per germline (reference sequence). The CDR3 is made up of 14 amino acids. V lost 5 bases, J lost 1 base, and 12 bases lay in between. The CDR3, as DNA: TGTGCCAGTAGTGTTAGGACAGAGTCCTACGAGCAGTACTTC. Protein: CASSVRTESYEQYF.

The chain links TRBV9 to TRBJ2-1; D remains unclear. The CDR3 covers 12 residues. Trimming pared 4 bases from V and 8 bases from J, leaving 10 bases between. Germline lookup yields CDR1 SGDLS and CDR2 YYNGEE. CDR3 loop: CASSSTMYEQFF. The CDR3 region has the DNA TGTGCCAGCAGCTCGACGATGTATGAGCAGTTCTTC. The whole variable domain, filled in from reference TRBV9 and TRBJ2-1, reads DSGVTQTPKHLITATGQRVTLRCSPRSGDLSVYWYQQSLDQGLQFLIQYYNGEERAKGNILERFSAQQFPDLHSELNLSSLELGDSALYFCASSSTMYEQFFGPGTRLTVL.